What follows are 10 T cell receptor beta chains derived from one specimen sequenced in a study of neoadjuvant nivolumab and ipilimumab in lung cancer. Assay used: immunoSEQ multiplex PCR; TCRdb lists only in-frame clones, some missing. The table has about 19,000 clones, around 86% seen once. The sample was peripheral blood, taken before neoadjuvant nivolumab, alone or with ipilimumab. The receptor source for this set is an adult with non-small cell lung cancer.

This chain's CDR3 is CASSISGSWDTQYF. In DNA form, the CDR3 reads TGTGCCAGTAGTATAAGCGGGAGTTGGGATACGCAGTATTTT. The chain uses TRBV19 and TRBJ2-3, with 8 bases that match TRBD2. The trim removed 2 bases at V and 6 bases at J, leaving 4 bases unmatched. CDR1 and CDR2 from the germline V gene are LNHDA and SQIVND (reference sequence). This CDR3 has 14 residues.

The chain carries TRBV7-2 and TRBJ1-1; no firm D call. This CDR3 spans 13 amino acids. The V gene's germline CDR1 is SGHTA and CDR2 FQGNSA. The germline V and J ends were trimmed by 2 bases and 2 bases, with 6 bases remaining between them. The CDR3 DNA reads TGTGCCAGCAGCTTATCAGTCAACACTGAAGCTTTCTTT. It specifies CASSLSVNTEAFF. Combining the CDR3 with reference TRBV7-2 and TRBJ1-1 gives the whole variable domain GAGVSQSPSNKVTEKGKDVELRCDPISGHTALYWYRQSLGQGLEFLIYFQGNSAPDKSGLPSDRFSAERTGGSVSTLTIQRTQQEDSAVYLCASSLSVNTEAFFGQGTRLTVV.

The chain couples TRBV5-1 to TRBJ1-2; D not certain. Looked up from germline, CDR1 is SGHRS and CDR2 is YFSETQ. Trimming took 4 bases from V and 6 from J, leaving 13 bases between them. The CDR3 totals 13 residues. The CDR3 loop reads CASSPPGGDGYTF. CDR3 DNA sequence: TGCGCCAGCAGCCCCCCAGGCGGGGATGGCTACACCTTC. The variable domain in full, with the rest retrieved from reference TRBV5-1 and TRBJ1-2, is KAGVTQTPRYLIKTRGQQVTLSCSPISGHRSVSWYQQTPGQGLQFLFEYFSETQRNKGNFPGRFSGRQFSNSRSEMNVSTLELGDSALYLCASSPPGGDGYTFGSGTRLTVV.

The chain recombines TRBV25-1 with TRBJ2-3; D is possibly TRBD1 (6 bases). V dropped 5 bases and J dropped 2 bases, with 20 bases sitting between them. This CDR3 is built from 17 residues. Germline V gene lookup returns CDR1 MGHDK and CDR2 SYGVNS. CDR3 DNA sequence: TGTGCCAGCAGTTCCCCGCGGACTCAGGGGTACACAGATACGCAGTATTTT. Translated: CASSSPRTQGYTDTQYF.

The genes are TRBV6-5 and TRBJ2-7; TRBD1 aligns across 8 bases. Germline V gene data show CDR1 as MNHEY and CDR2 as SVGAGI. V lost 6 bases to trimming and J lost 3 bases; unmatched junction nucleotides: 4. This CDR3 is built from 13 residues. The CDR3 DNA reads as TGTGCCAGCAGGATGACAGGGGACTACGAGCAGTACTTC. Translated: CASRMTGDYEQYF.

The CDR3 loop is CASSPPHRGDYGYTF. The CDR3 bases are TGTGCCAGCTCACCACCTCACAGGGGAGACTATGGCTACACCTTC. This rearrangement joins TRBV18 to TRBJ1-2; TRBD1 matches 7 bases. The CDR3 is 15 amino acids. Germline CDR1 reads KGHSH; CDR2 reads LQKENI. V shed 0 bases, J shed 3 bases, and the junction held 4 bases outside the gene matches.

CDR3 amino acids: CATSRDRGLAVYEQYF. The CDR3 nucleotides read TGTGCCACCAGCAGAGATAGGGGACTAGCGGTCTACGAGCAGTACTTC. This chain links TRBV15 with TRBJ2-7; 11 bases are a match to TRBD2. The V segment lost 0 bases and the J segment 3 bases; nucleotides outside the gene matches: 4. Germline-derived CDR1 and CDR2 are LNHNV and YYDKDF (reference sequence). The CDR3 is 16 residues long.

This chain links TRBV18 with TRBJ2-3; 15 bases fit TRBD2. V dropped 3 bases and J dropped 2; count of bases not matched to a gene: 12. The CDR3 covers 20 residues. Germline V gene lookup returns CDR1 KGHSH and CDR2 LQKENI. CDR3 sequence (DNA): TGTGCCAGCTCACCCAAAAGAGGGACTAGCGGGAGGCGGGCCACAGATACGCAGTATTTT. It specifies CASSPKRGTSGRRATDTQYF.

This clone came up once. The V call is TRBV7-2, the J call TRBJ2-3; 9 nucleotides match TRBD2. J lost 6 bases, V lost 5 bases, and 6 bases had no gene match. The germline V gene has CDR1 SGHTA and CDR2 FQGNSA. This CDR3 region has 14 residues. Here the CDR3 DNA reads TGTGCCAGCAGCCCCAAGAGCGGGAGGGATACGCAGTATTTT. Its protein is CASSPKSGRDTQYF.

The rearrangement joins TRBV7-8 to TRBJ2-7, with D perhaps matching TRBD2 (5 bases). The V gene's germline CDR1 is SGHVS and CDR2 FQNEAQ. The V gene lost 4 bases and the J gene lost 4 bases, with 14 bases spanning the gap. The CDR3 length is 14 residues. The CDR3 spells CASSYEGSWYEQYF. The CDR3 DNA is TGTGCCAGCAGCTACGAGGGAAGCTGGTACGAGCAGTACTTC.